This entry lists 4 T cell receptor beta chains sequenced from one sample in a study of T cells after yellow fever vaccination. One entry per CDR3 protein results from TCRdb running MiXCR on the 5' RACE reads. Here the sample spans a few hundred thousand distinct CDR3 sequences, 8.7% being singletons. Sequencing was performed on PBMCs, taken on the day of the first yellow fever vaccination. The receptor set was obtained from a man younger than 35 who received the YFV17D yellow fever vaccine.

The rearrangement links TRBV13 to TRBJ1-4; tentative D call: TRBD1 (5 bases). This CDR3 comprises 15 residues. The V gene's germline CDR1 is PRHDT and CDR2 FYEKMQ (reference sequence). Deletions cut 3 bases from V and 6 bases from J, with 14 bases between. The CDR3: CASSFSSRGDEKLFF. Here the CDR3 DNA reads TGTGCCAGCAGCTTCTCGTCGAGGGGAGATGAAAAACTGTTTTTT.

The V gene is TRBV5-1, the J gene TRBJ1-6; a weak D match, TRBD1 (5 bases). The germline V gene encodes CDR1 SGHRS and CDR2 YFSETQ. Trimming took 0 bases from V and 3 from J, leaving 10 bases between them. The CDR3 contains 16 residues. The CDR3 region has the DNA TGCGCCAGCAGCTTGGCCGGGGGGAGCTATAATTCACCCCTCCACTTT. Its translation: CASSLAGGSYNSPLHF.

This clonotype was counted at least ten times. The gene calls are TRBV6-9 and TRBJ2-7; 7 nucleotides align to TRBD1. V was pared by 11 bases and J by 3 bases, with 13 bases of the junction left unmatched. CDR3 size: 14 residues. Per the germline V gene, CDR1 is MNHGY and CDR2 is SVAAGI. CDR3 amino acids: CAGTRGGKIYEQYV. As DNA, the CDR3 is TGTGCCGGGACCCGAGGGGGCAAGATCTACGAGCAGTACGTC.

This chain uses TRBV10-3 with TRBJ1-5, with TRBD1 matching 7 bases. V gave up 0 bases and J gave up 7 bases; unmatched junction bases: 12. CDR3 length: 17 residues. Germline V gives CDR1 ENHRY, CDR2 SYGVKD. Written as DNA, the CDR3 is TGTGCCATCAGTGAGTCGGGGGACAGTCTCCAGAGACAGCCCCAGCATTTT. Translation gives CAISESGDSLQRQPQHF.